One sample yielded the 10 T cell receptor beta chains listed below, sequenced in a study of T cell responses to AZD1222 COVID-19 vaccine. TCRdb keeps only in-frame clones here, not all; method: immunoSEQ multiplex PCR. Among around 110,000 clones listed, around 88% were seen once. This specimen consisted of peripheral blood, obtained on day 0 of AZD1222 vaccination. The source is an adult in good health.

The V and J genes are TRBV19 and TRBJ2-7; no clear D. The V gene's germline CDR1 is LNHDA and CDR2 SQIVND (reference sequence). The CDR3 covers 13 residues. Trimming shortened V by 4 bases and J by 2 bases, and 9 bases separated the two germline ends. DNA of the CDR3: TGTGCCAGTAGTACGTACAACCCCTACGAGCAGTACTTC. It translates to CASSTYNPYEQYF.

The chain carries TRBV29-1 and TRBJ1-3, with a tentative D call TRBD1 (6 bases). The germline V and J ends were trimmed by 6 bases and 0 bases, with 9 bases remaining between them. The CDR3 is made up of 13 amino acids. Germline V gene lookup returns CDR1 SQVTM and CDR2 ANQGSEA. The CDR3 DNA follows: TGCAGCGTCACAGGGAGCTCTGGAAACACCATATATTTT. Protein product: CSVTGSSGNTIYF.

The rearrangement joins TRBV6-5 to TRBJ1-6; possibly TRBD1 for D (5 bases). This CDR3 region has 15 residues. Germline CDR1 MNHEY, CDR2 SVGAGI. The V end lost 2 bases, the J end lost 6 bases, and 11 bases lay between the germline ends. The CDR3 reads CASSYETAINSPLHF. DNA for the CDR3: TGTGCCAGCAGTTACGAGACAGCTATTAATTCACCCCTCCACTTT.

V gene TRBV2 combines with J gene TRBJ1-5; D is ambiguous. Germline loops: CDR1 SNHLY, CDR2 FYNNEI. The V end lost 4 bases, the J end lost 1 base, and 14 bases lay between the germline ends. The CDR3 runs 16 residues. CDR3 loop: CASSVSRSPSNQPQHF. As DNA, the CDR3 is TGTGCCAGCAGTGTCTCCCGTAGTCCCAGCAATCAGCCCCAGCATTTT. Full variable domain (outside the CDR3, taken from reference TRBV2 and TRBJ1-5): EPEVTQTPSHQVTQMGQEVILRCVPISNHLYFYWYRQILGQKVEFLVSFYNNEISEKSEIFDDQFSVERPDGSNFTLKIRSTKLEDSAMYFCASSVSRSPSNQPQHFGDGTRLSIL.

For the CDR3, the DNA is TGTGCCAGTAGTACATGGACTAGCTACAATGAGCAGTTCTTC. It yields the protein CASSTWTSYNEQFF. The chain has TRBV19 and TRBJ2-1; 7 positions match TRBD2. There are 14 residues in the CDR3. V shed 4 bases, J shed 3 bases, and the junction held 3 bases outside the gene matches. The V gene's germline CDR1 is LNHDA and CDR2 SQIVND (reference sequence). Together with reference TRBV19 and TRBJ2-1, the CDR3 gives the full variable domain: DGGITQSPKYLFRKEGQNVTLSCEQNLNHDAMYWYRQDPGQGLRLIYYSQIVNDFQKGDIAEGYSVSREKKESFPLTVTSAQKNPTAFYLCASSTWTSYNEQFFGPGTRLTVL.

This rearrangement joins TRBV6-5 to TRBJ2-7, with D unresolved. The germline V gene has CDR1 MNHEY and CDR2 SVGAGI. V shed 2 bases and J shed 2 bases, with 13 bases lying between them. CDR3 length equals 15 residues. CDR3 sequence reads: CASSYDGQNPYEQYF. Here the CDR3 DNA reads TGTGCCAGCAGTTACGACGGCCAGAACCCCTACGAGCAGTACTTC.

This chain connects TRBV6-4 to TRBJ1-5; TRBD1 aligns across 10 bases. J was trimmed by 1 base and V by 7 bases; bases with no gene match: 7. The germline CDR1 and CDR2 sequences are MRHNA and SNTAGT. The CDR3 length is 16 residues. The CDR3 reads CASTRQGAVSNQPQHF. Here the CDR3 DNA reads TGTGCCAGCACTCGACAGGGGGCGGTGAGCAATCAGCCCCAGCATTTT.

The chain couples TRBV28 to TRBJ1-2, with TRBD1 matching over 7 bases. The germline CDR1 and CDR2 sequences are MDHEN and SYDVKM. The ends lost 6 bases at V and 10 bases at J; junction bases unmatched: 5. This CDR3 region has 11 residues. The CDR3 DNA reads TGTGCCAGCAGCAAGACAGGGTCCTACACCTTC. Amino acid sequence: CASSKTGSYTF.

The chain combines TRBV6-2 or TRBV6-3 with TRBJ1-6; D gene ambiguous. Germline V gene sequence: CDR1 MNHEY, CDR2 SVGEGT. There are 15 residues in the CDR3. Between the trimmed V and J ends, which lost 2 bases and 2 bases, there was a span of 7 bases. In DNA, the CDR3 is TGTGCCAGCAGTTACAGGCCTCCCTATAATTCACCCCTCCACTTT. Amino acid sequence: CASSYRPPYNSPLHF.

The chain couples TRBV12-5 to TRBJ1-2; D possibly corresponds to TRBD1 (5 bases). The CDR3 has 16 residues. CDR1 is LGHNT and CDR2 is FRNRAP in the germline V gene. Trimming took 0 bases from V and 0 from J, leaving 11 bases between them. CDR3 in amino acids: CASGLVTGGANYGYTF. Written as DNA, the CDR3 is TGTGCTAGTGGTTTGGTAACAGGCGGCGCTAACTATGGCTACACCTTC.